Reported below is one T cell receptor beta chain. V was trimmed by 5 bases and J by 5 bases, leaving 15 bases between them. The germline CDR1 and CDR2 sequences are MNHEY and SMNVEV (reference sequence). This CDR3 region has 14 residues. This sample stems from a study of blood T cells in healthy people across ages. The second PCR ran roughly 6 to 12 cycles with a sample-barcoded 5' primer and J-beta primers. TCRdb passed the 5' RACE reads through MiXCR, listing each CDR3 protein once. The sample lists roughly 800,000 distinct CDR3 sequences, 20% to 30% occurring once. These data were likewise used in another study, on T cells of mothers and their children.

Sequenced input: blood. This sequence was found in a boy aged 5-17 years in good health. The rearrangement uses TRBV27 and TRBJ2-5; possibly TRBD2 for D (5 bases). The CDR3 DNA is TGTGCCAGCAGTCCTTTGAGCGGCTACGAGACCCAGTACTTC. Translation: CASSPLSGYETQYF.